This T cell receptor beta chain was sequenced during a study of cytomegalovirus exposure and HLA in healthy donors. The PCR used 60 Vbeta and 13 Jbeta primers. TCRdb keeps only in-frame clones here, not all; method: immunoSEQ multiplex PCR. The sample holds 45,000 to 55,000 clones. CDR3 length equals 13 residues. The germline gives CDR1 LNHDA, CDR2 SQIVND (reference sequence). V lost 5 bases and J 6 bases, leaving 11 bases between the germline ends. The receptor's source is a male donor in good health and CMV-seropositive. This chain joins TRBV19 and TRBJ2-4, with D possibly being TRBD1 (5 bases). Sequencing used PBMCs. In DNA, the CDR3 is TGTGCCAGTAGTCGGACAAGTCCAAACATTCAGTACTTC. Translation: CASSRTSPNIQYF.